This T cell receptor (beta chain) appears in the sequencing data of a study of OX40 agonist ivuxolimab in advanced cancers. About the investigation overall: Ivuxolimab, which targeted the costimulatory receptor OX40 (CD134), was an agonistic, fully human IgG2 monoclonal antibody. Intravenous ivuxolimab was administered to patients every 2 weeks at six dose levels: 0.01, 0.1, 0.3, 1.5, 3 and 10 mg/kg. Of the 50 to 55 patients in dose escalation, about 20 had hepatocellular carcinoma, approximately 15 had melanoma, 9 had renal cell carcinoma and 9 had head and neck cancer. In the dose-escalation cohort, more than 75% of patients were male, and the mean age was approximately 60 years, with a range of 23 to 79. Prior anti-PD-1, anti-PD-L1 or anti-CTLA-4 therapy was permitted, and approximately 40% of dose-escalation patients had received checkpoint inhibitors. Partial responses were achieved by three dose-escalation patients, of whom one had hepatocellular carcinoma and two had cutaneous melanoma. Peripheral TCRbeta sequencing aimed to test whether ivuxolimab altered TCR sequence diversity and caused clonal T-cell expansion. The paper reports the monotherapy dose-escalation portion (N of about 52 patients) of the phase I ivuxolimab trial.

The trial excluded patients who had a history of autoimmune disease or were on systemic immunosuppression. In every dose cohort, peripheral blood was drawn for TCR sequencing at baseline, cycle 4 day 1, and cycle 7 day 1. Samples came from an open-label, multicenter, first-in-human phase I dose-escalation trial of ivuxolimab. Adults with locally advanced or metastatic head and neck squamous cell, hepatocellular, melanoma or renal cell carcinoma were enrolled in the trial. Before TCR sequencing, CD4+ T cells and CD8+ T cells were sorted from peripheral blood as separate populations. Reading from cysteine to phenylalanine, the CDR3 counts 12 amino acids. Only the CDR3 DNA stays, 36 bases, in frame from base 1. The germline V gene gives CDR1 as SGHDN and CDR2 as FVKESK. V lost 1 base and J lost 2 bases; the stretch between them is 3 bases long. Genomic DNA was extracted from sorted cells for sequencing of the TCRbeta CDR3 region. The immunoSEQ Assay was used for sequencing of TCRbeta CDR3 regions. TCRdb took this table from immuneACCESS and kept in-frame rearrangements with V and J called. Such tables lack part of the clones; where checked against another copy, unresolved V genes explain under half of the gap, and the rest is unexplained. The table for this sample lists roughly 150,000 clones; 85% to 95% of them were counted only once. Of the sample, approximately 0.32% is held by the ten largest clones.

As for this clone: Its binding antigen is unknown. Base qualities are not recorded, but no much larger clone differs from it by a single base.

The study at large found these results: At doses from 0.1 to 3.0 mg/kg, clonal expansion was seen in both CD4+ and CD8+ blood T cells between baseline and week 6. In partial responders in the 0.1-3.0 mg/kg groups, normalized peripheral clonal expansion was found to be among the lowest, especially among CD8+ T cells. After ivuxolimab, expanded clones were on average more numerous among CD8+ T cells than among CD4+ T cells. Antigen specificity was not determined for the clonally expanded peripheral T cells. Low levels of normalized T-cell clonal expansion were also seen in some patients who did not respond.

This receptor was taken from an adult with an advanced solid tumor such as melanoma, head and neck, liver or kidney cancer. Sequences were derived from CD4+ or CD8+ T cells sorted from blood, sampled in a trial of the OX40 agonist ivuxolimab. Recombination connected TRBV14 to TRBJ2-7; the D gene assignment is ambiguous. This receptor has the CDR3 CASSQVPYEQYF. The DNA is as follows: TGTGCCAGCAGCCAAGTCCCCTACGAGCAGTACTTC.